The present TCR beta chain was sequenced within a study of T-cell reconstitution after alpha-beta-depleted transplantation in children. Using unique molecular identifiers, the investigators prepared the TCRbeta library. TCRdb reanalysed the PCR reads using MiXCR and keeps one entry per CDR3 protein. This repertoire shows about 980,000 distinct CDR3 sequences, about 30% found once; its top ten account for approximately 30%. Germline V lookup: CDR1 SGDLS, CDR2 YYNGEE. The CDR3 runs 15 residues. The trim removed 4 bases at V and 7 bases at J, leaving 12 bases unmatched. Study-wide results and limits: Some patients' high day-60 TCRbeta diversity was attributed to recipient cells surviving conditioning. By one year post-transplant, T-cell counts and diversity largely arose from T cells that were newly produced. Several hundred expanded graft clones reportedly supplied alpha-beta T cells about two months after transplant.

This clonotype showed up just a few times. Its antigen is unknown. J is TRBJ1-2 and V is TRBV9; 8 bases fit TRBD1. The TCR was taken from a boy under two years old who had a stem cell transplant for SCID, so the T cells may come from the graft donor. The sequencing used PBMCs, mostly from graft donor cells, collected 360 days after TCRalphabeta/CD19-depleted stem cell transplant. CDR3 residues: CASSPHPTGGTGYTF. As DNA, the CDR3 is TGTGCCAGCAGCCCACACCCTACAGGGGGAACTGGCTACACCTTC. Drawing the rest from reference TRBV9 and TRBJ1-2, the complete variable domain is DSGVTQTPKHLITATGQRVTLRCSPRSGDLSVYWYQQSLDQGLQFLIQYYNGEERAKGNILERFSAQQFPDLHSELNLSSLELGDSALYFCASSPHPTGGTGYTFGSGTRLTVV.